Sequencing of this T cell receptor beta chain was carried out in a study of T cell changes during pregnancy in multiple sclerosis (dated by TCRdb to the late 2010s). The study in broad terms: In women with multiple sclerosis, the researchers looked at how the T cell repertoire shifted as pregnancy progressed.

Germline trimming: 7 bases from V, 4 bases from J; junction bases outside gene matches: 9. The germline V gene encodes CDR1 LNHDA and CDR2 SQIVND (reference sequence). Including cysteine and phenylalanine, the CDR3 has 15 amino acids. Here the CDR3 DNA is all that survives: 45 bases in frame from base 1. This clone turned up a few times. The antigen it recognizes is unknown. Base qualities are not at hand, and no much larger clone is one base apart. The receptor library was made with the immunoSEQ multiplex PCR assay. TCRdb provides this immuneACCESS table in a form limited to in-frame rearrangements. Some clones are lacking; in checked studies, under half of them reflect an unresolved V gene, and why the rest are absent is not known. The sample includes about 80,000 clones, with roughly nine tenths observed a single time. Around 2.6% of the sample lies in the top ten.

This sample comprised peripheral blood, obtained before pregnancy. This chain joins TRBV19 to TRBJ2-2; 7 nucleotides in the junction match TRBD1. This receptor was obtained from a female donor with multiple sclerosis, enrolled in a pregnancy study. The nucleotide sequence reads TGTGCCAGTAAGATCGAGGGGGCGCCCACCGGGGAGCTGTTTTTT. This gives the protein CASKIEGAPTGELFF.